These T cell receptor beta chains were read from a single sample in a study of cytomegalovirus exposure and HLA in healthy donors. Measured with immunoSEQ multiplex PCR; TCRdb has only the in-frame clones, and not every one. The sample carries some 250,000 clones, 82% recorded once. The sequencing sample was made of PBMCs. Every receptor here comes from a woman in her thirties or forties in good health and CMV-seropositive. The CDR3 runs from the conserved cysteine through the conserved F or W.

J gene: TRBJ2-7
V gene: TRBV11-1
CDR3 protein: CASSPGAQYEQYF

J gene: TRBJ1-4
V gene: TRBV15
CDR3 protein: CATSARQGATNEKLFF

J gene: TRBJ2-1
V gene: TRBV7-9
CDR3 protein: CASSLHTTGTGANEQFF

J gene: TRBJ2-2
V gene: TRBV5-1
CDR3 protein: CASSLGDTGELFF

J gene: TRBJ2-7
V gene: TRBV6-5
CDR3 protein: CASSLIQGPTYEQYF

J gene: TRBJ2-2
V gene: TRBV6-1
CDR3 protein: CASSWGEELFF

J gene: TRBJ1-4
V gene: TRBV6-4
CDR3 protein: CASSEKLGAEKLFF

J gene: TRBJ2-1
V gene: TRBV5-1
CDR3 protein: CASSILEGEQFF

J gene: TRBJ1-1
V gene: TRBV10-3
CDR3 protein: CAISVRVNTEAFF

J gene: .
V gene: TRBV5-1
CDR3 protein: CASSLVVNYEQYF

J gene: TRBJ1-1
V gene: TRBV6-5
CDR3 protein: CASRGRMNTEAFF

J gene: TRBJ2-5
V gene: TRBV7-4
CDR3 protein: CASSLVQYF

J gene: TRBJ2-1
V gene: TRBV9
CDR3 protein: CASSASPSSYNEQFF

J gene: TRBJ2-7
V gene: TRBV5-4
CDR3 protein: CASSLWDKGGSYEQYF

J gene: TRBJ1-1
V gene: TRBV18
CDR3 protein: CASSPEGGTEAFF